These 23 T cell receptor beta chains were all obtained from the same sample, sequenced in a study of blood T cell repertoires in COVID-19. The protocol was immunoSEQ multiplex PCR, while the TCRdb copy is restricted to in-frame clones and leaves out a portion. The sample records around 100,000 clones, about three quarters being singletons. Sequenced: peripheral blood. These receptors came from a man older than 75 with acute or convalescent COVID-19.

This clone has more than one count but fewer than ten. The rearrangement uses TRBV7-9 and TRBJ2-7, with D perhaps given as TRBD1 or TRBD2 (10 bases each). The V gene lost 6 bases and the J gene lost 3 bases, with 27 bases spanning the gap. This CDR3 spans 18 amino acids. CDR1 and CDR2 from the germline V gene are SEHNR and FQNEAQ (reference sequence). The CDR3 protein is CASSRRQGAASGSYEQYF. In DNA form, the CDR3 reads TGTGCCAGCAGTCGTCGACAGGGGGCGGCTAGCGGGAGCTACGAGCAGTACTTC.

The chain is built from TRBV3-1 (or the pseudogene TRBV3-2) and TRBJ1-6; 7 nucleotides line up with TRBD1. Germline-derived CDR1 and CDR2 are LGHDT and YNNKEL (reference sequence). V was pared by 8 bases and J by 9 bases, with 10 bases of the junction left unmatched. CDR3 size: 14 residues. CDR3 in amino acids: CASWEGGLFSPLHF. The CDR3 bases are TGTGCCAGCTGGGAAGGGGGCCTTTTTTCACCCCTCCACTTT.

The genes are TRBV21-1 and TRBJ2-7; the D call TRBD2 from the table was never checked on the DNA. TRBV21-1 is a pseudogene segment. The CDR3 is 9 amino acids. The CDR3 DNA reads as TGTGCCAGCAGCAAAGTTCCTTACTTC. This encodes CASSKVPYF.

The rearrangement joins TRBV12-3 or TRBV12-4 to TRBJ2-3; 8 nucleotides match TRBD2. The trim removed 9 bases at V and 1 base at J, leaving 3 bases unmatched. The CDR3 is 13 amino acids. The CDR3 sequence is CASSTSGTDTQYF. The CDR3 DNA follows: TGTGCCAGTTCGACTAGCGGCACAGATACGCAGTATTTT.

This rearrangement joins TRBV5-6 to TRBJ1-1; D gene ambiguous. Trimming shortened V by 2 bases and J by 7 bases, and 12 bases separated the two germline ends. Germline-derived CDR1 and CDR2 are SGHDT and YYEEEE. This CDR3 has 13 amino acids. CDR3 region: CASSLPRGGEAFF. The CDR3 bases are TGTGCCAGCAGCTTACCCCGCGGAGGTGAAGCTTTCTTT.

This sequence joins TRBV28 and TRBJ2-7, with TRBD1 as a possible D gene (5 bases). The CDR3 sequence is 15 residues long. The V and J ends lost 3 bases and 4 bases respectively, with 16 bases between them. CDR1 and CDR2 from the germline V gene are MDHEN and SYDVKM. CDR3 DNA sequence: TGTGCCAGCAGTTTGGTGGGGCCCCTTCGGTACGAGCAGTACTTC. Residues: CASSLVGPLRYEQYF. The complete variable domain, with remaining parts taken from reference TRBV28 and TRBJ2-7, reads DVKVTQSSRYLVKRTGEKVFLECVQDMDHENMFWYRQDPGLGLRLIYFSYDVKMKEKGDIPEGYSVSREKKERFSLILESASTNQTSMYLCASSLVGPLRYEQYFGPGTRLTVT.

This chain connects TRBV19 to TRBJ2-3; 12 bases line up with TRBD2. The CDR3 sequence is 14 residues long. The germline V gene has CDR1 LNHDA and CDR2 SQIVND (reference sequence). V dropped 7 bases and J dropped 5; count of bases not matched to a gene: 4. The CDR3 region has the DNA TGTGCCAGTAACCCTAGCGGGAGGGGAGATACGCAGTATTTT. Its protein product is CASNPSGRGDTQYF.

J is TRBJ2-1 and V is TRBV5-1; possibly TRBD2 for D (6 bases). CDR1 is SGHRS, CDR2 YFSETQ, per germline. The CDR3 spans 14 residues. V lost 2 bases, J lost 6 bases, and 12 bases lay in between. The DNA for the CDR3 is TGCGCCAGCAGCTTAGGGACTGTACTCAATGAGCAGTTCTTC. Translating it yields CASSLGTVLNEQFF.

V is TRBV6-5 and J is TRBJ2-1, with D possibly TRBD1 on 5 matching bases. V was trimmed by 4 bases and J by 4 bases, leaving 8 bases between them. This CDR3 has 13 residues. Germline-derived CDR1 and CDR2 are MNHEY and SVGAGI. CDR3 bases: TGTGCCAGCAGTTCCAGGGAATACAATGAGCAGTTCTTC. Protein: CASSSREYNEQFF.

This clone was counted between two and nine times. CDR3 nucleotides: TGTGCCAGCAGCCCACTAGCGGGAGGGACTAGCACAGATACGCAGTATTTT. Its translation is CASSPLAGGTSTDTQYF. The rearrangement uses TRBV7-9 and TRBJ2-3, with TRBD2 matching over 13 bases. CDR1 SEHNR and CDR2 FQNEAQ come from the germline V gene (reference sequence). After removal of 5 bases from V and 0 bases from J, the junction contained 5 bases not matched to a gene. The CDR3 extends over 17 amino acids.

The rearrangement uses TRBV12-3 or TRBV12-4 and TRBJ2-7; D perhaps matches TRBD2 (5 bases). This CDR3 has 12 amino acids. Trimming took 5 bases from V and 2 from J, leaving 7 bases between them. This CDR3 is CASSEGPYEQYF. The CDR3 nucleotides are TGTGCCAGCAGTGAGGGTCCCTACGAGCAGTACTTC.

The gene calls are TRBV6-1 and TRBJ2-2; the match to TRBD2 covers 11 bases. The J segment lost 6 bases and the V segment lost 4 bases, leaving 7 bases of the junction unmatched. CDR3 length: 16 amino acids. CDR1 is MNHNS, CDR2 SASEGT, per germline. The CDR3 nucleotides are TGTGCCAGCAGTGGCCTTAGCGGGAGGGCGGCCGGGGAGCTGTTTTTT. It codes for CASSGLSGRAAGELFF.

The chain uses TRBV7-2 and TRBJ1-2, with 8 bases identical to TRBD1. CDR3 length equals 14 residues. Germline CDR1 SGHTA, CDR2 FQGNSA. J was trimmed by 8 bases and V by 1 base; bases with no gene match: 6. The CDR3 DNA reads TGTGCCAGCAGCTTAGGGCAGGGGGCGGGCGGCTACACCTTC. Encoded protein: CASSLGQGAGGYTF.

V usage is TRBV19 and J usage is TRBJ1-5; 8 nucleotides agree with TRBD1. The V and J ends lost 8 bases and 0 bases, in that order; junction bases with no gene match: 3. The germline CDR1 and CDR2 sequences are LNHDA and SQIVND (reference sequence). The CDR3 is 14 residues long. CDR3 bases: TGTGCCAGTCATACAGGGGGTAGCAATCAGCCCCAGCATTTT. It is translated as CASHTGGSNQPQHF.

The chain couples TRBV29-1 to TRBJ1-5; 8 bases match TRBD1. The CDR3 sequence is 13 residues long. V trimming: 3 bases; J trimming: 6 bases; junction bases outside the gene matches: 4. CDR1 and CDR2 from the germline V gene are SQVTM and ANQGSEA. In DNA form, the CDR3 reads TGCAGCGTTGATCAGGGGGCGGGTCAGCCCCAGCATTTT. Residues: CSVDQGAGQPQHF.

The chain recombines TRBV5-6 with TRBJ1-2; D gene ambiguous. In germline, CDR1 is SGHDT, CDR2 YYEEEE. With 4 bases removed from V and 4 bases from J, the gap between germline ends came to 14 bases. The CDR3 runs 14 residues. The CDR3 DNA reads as TGTGCCAGCAGCCCGGGTGGTATGGCCTATGGCTACACCTTC. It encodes CASSPGGMAYGYTF.

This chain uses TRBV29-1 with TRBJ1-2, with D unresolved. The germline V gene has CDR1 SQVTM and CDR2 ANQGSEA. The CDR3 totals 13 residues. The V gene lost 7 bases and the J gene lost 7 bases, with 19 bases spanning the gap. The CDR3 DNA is TGCAGCGCGCTCCCCGGGAATCTAGGTGGCTACACCTTC. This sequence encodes CSALPGNLGGYTF.

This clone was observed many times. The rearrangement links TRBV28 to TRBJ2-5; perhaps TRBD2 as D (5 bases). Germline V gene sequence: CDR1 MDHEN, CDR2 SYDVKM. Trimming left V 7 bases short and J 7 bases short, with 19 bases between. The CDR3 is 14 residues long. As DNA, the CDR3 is TGTGCCAGCATACCGAGCGGTTCCTTGGGGACCCAGTACTTC. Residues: CASIPSGSLGTQYF.

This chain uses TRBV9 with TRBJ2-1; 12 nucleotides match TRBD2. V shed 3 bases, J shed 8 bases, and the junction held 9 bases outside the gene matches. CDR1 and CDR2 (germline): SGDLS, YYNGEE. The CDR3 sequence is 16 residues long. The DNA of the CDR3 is TGTGCCAGCAGCGCCGCTAGCGGGAGGGCCGAAGATGAGCAGTTCTTC. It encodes CASSAASGRAEDEQFF.

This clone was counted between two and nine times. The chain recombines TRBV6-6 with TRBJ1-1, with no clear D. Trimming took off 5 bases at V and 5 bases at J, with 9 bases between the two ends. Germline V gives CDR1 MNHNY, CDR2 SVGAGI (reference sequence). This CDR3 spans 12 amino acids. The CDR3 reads CASSRSLTEAFF. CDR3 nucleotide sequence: TGTGCCAGCAGTCGAAGCTTAACTGAAGCTTTCTTT.

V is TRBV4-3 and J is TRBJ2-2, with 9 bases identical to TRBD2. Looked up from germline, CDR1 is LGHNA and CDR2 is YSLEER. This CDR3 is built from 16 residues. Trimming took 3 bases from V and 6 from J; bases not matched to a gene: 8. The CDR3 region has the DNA TGCGCCAGCAGCCAGGCCTCTAGCGGGATAGCCGGGGAGCTGTTTTTT. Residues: CASSQASSGIAGELFF.

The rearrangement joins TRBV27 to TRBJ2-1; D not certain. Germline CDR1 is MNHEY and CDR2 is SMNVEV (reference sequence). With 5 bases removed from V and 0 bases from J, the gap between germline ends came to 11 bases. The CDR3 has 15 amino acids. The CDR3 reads CASSLRWSSYNEQFF. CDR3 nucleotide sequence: TGTGCCAGCAGTCTCCGTTGGAGCTCCTACAATGAGCAGTTCTTC.

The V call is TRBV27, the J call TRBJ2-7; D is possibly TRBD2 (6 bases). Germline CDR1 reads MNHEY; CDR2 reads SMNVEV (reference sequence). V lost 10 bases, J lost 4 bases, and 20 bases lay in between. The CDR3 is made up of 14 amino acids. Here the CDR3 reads CATARLGYLYEQYF. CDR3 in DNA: TGTGCCACCGCACGACTAGGTTATCTATACGAGCAGTACTTC.